A single TCR beta chain is shown here with its context. These data come from a study of technical replicates of blood from several donors. Sequenced by immunoSEQ multiplex PCR; TCRdb stores in-frame clones only, minus some. The sample has 60,000 to 90,000 clones, 95% seen once; the top ten hold 0.2% to 0.3%. Germline lookup yields CDR1 LNHDA and CDR2 SQIVND (reference sequence). Unmatched junction bases numbered 11, after V lost 5 bases and J lost 6 bases. The CDR3 contains 16 residues. The sample was T cells isolated from PBMCs. This clonotype was obtained from a human donor in good health. The chain uses TRBV19 and TRBJ2-2; 8 bases map to TRBD2. For the CDR3, the DNA is TGTGCCAGTAGTGTCAAGCGGGAGATTATTCCCGGGGAGCTGTTTTTT. Protein: CASSVKREIIPGELFF.